Following are 5 T cell receptor beta chains from one sample sequenced in a study of blood T cell repertoires in COVID-19. This table comes from immunoSEQ multiplex PCR, and its TCRdb copy is limited to in-frame clones, with some not included. This sample has over 250,000 clones, with 85% found just once. The sample taken for sequencing was peripheral blood. All receptors derive from a human donor in a cohort sampled during active COVID-19.

This clone was picked up one time. The chain uses TRBV3-1 (or the pseudogene TRBV3-2) and TRBJ1-3; D unclear. This CDR3 has 14 amino acids. Germline V gives CDR1 LGHDT, CDR2 YNNKEL (reference sequence). V shed 5 bases and J shed 0 bases, with 8 bases lying between them. The CDR3 is CASSSPSSGNTIYF. CDR3 nucleotide sequence: TGTGCCAGCAGCTCACCCAGCTCTGGAAACACCATATATTTT.

V and J are TRBV7-9 and TRBJ2-1; 12 bases map to TRBD2. Germline-derived CDR1 and CDR2 are SEHNR and FQNEAQ (reference sequence). V gave up 1 base and J gave up 6 bases; unmatched junction bases: 1. The CDR3 is made up of 15 amino acids. In nucleotides, the CDR3 is TGTGCCAGCAGCTTAGAGGGACTAGCGGGCAATGAGCAGTTCTTC. Protein sequence: CASSLEGLAGNEQFF.

V and J are TRBV5-8 and TRBJ2-1, with TRBD2 matching over 11 bases. CDR1 is SGHTS, CDR2 YDEGEE, per germline. Trimming took 0 bases from V and 12 from J; bases not matched to a gene: 14. The CDR3 extends over 17 amino acids. This CDR3 reads CASSLALTSGTSLGQFF. The CDR3, as DNA: TGTGCCAGCAGCTTGGCCCTGACTAGCGGGACTTCATTGGGGCAGTTCTTC.

The chain links TRBV2 to TRBJ2-3; 11 bases are shared with TRBD2. V trimming: 7 bases; J trimming: 3 bases; junction bases outside the gene matches: 6. CDR1 is SNHLY and CDR2 is FYNNEI in the germline V gene. There are 15 residues in the CDR3. Here the CDR3 reads CASTPGLAETDTQYF. In DNA form, the CDR3 reads TGTGCCAGCACCCCGGGACTAGCGGAAACAGATACGCAGTATTTT.

The CDR3 DNA reads TGTGCCACCAGCAGAGATTCTTGGAGGGCAACTAATGAAAAACTGTTTTTT. It specifies CATSRDSWRATNEKLFF. This chain links TRBV15 with TRBJ1-4; D remains ambiguous. Trimming removed 0 bases at V and 0 bases at J, with 11 bases between. The CDR3 is 17 residues long. The germline gives CDR1 LNHNV, CDR2 YYDKDF (reference sequence).